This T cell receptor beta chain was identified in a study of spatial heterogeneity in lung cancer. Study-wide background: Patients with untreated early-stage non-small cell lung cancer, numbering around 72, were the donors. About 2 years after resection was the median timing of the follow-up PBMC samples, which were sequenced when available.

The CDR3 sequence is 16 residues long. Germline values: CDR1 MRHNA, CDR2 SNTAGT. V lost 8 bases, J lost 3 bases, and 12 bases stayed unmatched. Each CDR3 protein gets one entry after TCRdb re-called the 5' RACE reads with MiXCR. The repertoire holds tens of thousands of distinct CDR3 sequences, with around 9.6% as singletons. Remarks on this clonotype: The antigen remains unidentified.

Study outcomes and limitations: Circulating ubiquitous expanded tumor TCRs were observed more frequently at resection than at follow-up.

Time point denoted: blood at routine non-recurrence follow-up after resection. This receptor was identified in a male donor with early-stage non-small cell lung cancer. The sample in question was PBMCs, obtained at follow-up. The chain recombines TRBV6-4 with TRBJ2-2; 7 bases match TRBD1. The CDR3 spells CASPRGRGTDTGELFF. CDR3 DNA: TGTGCCAGCCCCAGGGGCAGGGGGACGGACACCGGGGAGCTGTTTTTT.